These 20 T cell receptor beta chains came from one sample sequenced in a study of response to subunit inactivated influenza vaccine. TCRdb independently ran MiXCR on the RT-PCR reads; one entry per CDR3 protein. The table lists some 850,000 distinct CDR3 sequences, roughly 18% of them singletons. This material consisted of PBMCs from blood, taken more than 4 days after vaccination. These receptors originate from a man aged 50 to 60 who received an inactivated influenza vaccine.

The J gene is TRBJ2-7, the V gene TRBV5-1, with D hard to call. Germline V lookup: CDR1 SGHRS, CDR2 YFSETQ. Trimming left V 0 bases short and J 6 bases short, with 16 bases between. This CDR3 has 15 residues. The CDR3 sequence: CASSLGVGPYSEQYF. The DNA of the CDR3 is TGCGCCAGCAGCTTGGGAGTTGGGCCCTATTCCGAGCAGTACTTC. The entire variable domain, with the rest obtained from reference TRBV5-1 and TRBJ2-7, is as follows: KAGVTQTPRYLIKTRGQQVTLSCSPISGHRSVSWYQQTPGQGLQFLFEYFSETQRNKGNFPGRFSGRQFSNSRSEMNVSTLELGDSALYLCASSLGVGPYSEQYFGPGTRLTVT.

This clonotype was picked up a small number of times. This chain joins TRBV20-1 and TRBJ2-3, with unresolved D. Between the trimmed V and J ends, which lost 1 base and 5 bases, there was a span of 16 bases. Germline assignment: CDR1 DFQATT and CDR2 SNEGSKA (reference sequence). The CDR3 spans 15 residues. Here the CDR3 reads CSARGQRPVGDTQYF. For the CDR3, the DNA is TGCAGTGCTAGAGGCCAGCGCCCTGTGGGAGATACGCAGTATTTT.

In this sample, this clonotype turned up a few times. The genes are TRBV28 and TRBJ2-3; possibly TRBD1 for D (6 bases). V was trimmed by 5 bases and J by 2 bases, leaving 20 bases between them. Germline V gene data show CDR1 as MDHEN and CDR2 as SYDVKM. This CDR3 comprises 17 residues. CDR3 amino acids: CASSHLKWTVLTDTQYF. The DNA of the CDR3 is TGTGCCAGCAGTCACCTTAAGTGGACAGTACTCACAGATACGCAGTATTTT.

Comment on this clonotype: At one end the junction does not follow the germline gene, possibly because of a read error. This sequence joins TRBV10-3 and TRBJ2-7, with 9 nucleotides matching TRBD2. Germline CDR1 is ENHRY and CDR2 is SYGVKD. CDR3 length: 18 amino acids. The CDR3 nucleotides are TGTGGCATCAGTGAGTCGGTTAGCGGGAGTAGGGATTCCTACGAGCAGTACTTC. Amino acid sequence: CGISESVSGSRDSYEQYF.

The CDR3 loop reads CASSHGTLPSTDTQYF. The CDR3 DNA is TGTGCCAGCAGCCACGGGACACTCCCTAGCACAGATACGCAGTATTTT. The chain combines TRBV7-9 with TRBJ2-3, with D tentatively TRBD1 (6 bases). Germline loops: CDR1 SEHNR, CDR2 FQNEAQ (reference sequence). The CDR3 has 16 residues. Trimming shortened V by 5 bases and J by 0 bases, and 15 bases separated the two germline ends.

This clonotype has ten or more counts. V usage is TRBV20-1 and J usage is TRBJ2-7; 9 bases map to TRBD2. This CDR3 comprises 14 residues. V lost 2 bases to trimming and J lost 0 bases; unmatched junction nucleotides: 2. Per the germline V gene, CDR1 is DFQATT and CDR2 is SNEGSKA (reference sequence). The CDR3 loop reads CSARISGSSYEQYF. CDR3 DNA sequence: TGCAGTGCTAGAATTAGCGGGAGCTCCTACGAGCAGTACTTC.

This clonotype was picked up a small number of times. This chain joins TRBV7-2 and TRBJ1-5, with a weak D call TRBD1 (5 bases). Deletions cut 2 bases from V and 0 bases from J, with 11 bases between. Germline CDR1 SGHTA, CDR2 FQGNSA. This CDR3 is 16 amino acids long. In DNA, the CDR3 is TGTGCCAGCAGCTTAAAACCTCAGGGTAGCAATCAGCCCCAGCATTTT. Protein: CASSLKPQGSNQPQHF.

There are a few counts of this clonotype. The rearrangement joins TRBV2 to TRBJ2-7, with 7 bases fitting TRBD1. Per the germline V gene, CDR1 is SNHLY and CDR2 is FYNNEI. V was clipped by 3 bases and J by 1 base; unmatched bases: 6. CDR3 length: 15 amino acids. CDR3 residues: CASSDWTGSSYEQYF. Written as DNA, the CDR3 is TGTGCCAGCAGTGATTGGACAGGATCTTCCTACGAGCAGTACTTC.

The sample holds a few counts of this clonotype. This chain links TRBV4-2 with TRBJ2-6; D is unresolved. Germline CDR1 LGHNA, CDR2 YNFKEQ. The CDR3 is made up of 15 amino acids. Deletions cut 0 bases from V and 4 bases from J, with 7 bases between. The CDR3 DNA follows: TGTGCCAGCAGCCAAGAAAGGTCCGGGGCCAACGTCCTGACTTTC. Protein: CASSQERSGANVLTF.

This clonotype was observed at least ten times. The chain has TRBV6-5 and TRBJ2-3; possible D gene TRBD2, 5 bases. With 0 bases removed from V and 1 base from J, the gap between germline ends came to 11 bases. The CDR3 totals 16 residues. CDR1 and CDR2 (germline): MNHEY, SVGAGI. The DNA of the CDR3 is TGTGCCAGCAGTTACTCGAGTCGGGGAGGCACAGATACGCAGTATTTT. Residues: CASSYSSRGGTDTQYF.

In this sample, this clonotype turned up once. The rearrangement links TRBV2 to TRBJ1-1, with TRBD1 matching 7 bases. Germline CDR1 reads SNHLY; CDR2 reads FYNNEI. The CDR3 is made up of 15 amino acids. The J segment lost 4 bases and the V segment lost 1 base, leaving 6 bases of the junction unmatched. DNA for the CDR3: TGTGCCAGCAGTGAAGAGGGGGCGCGTACCACTGAAGCTTTCTTT. It specifies CASSEEGARTTEAFF. Complete variable domain (other parts from reference TRBV2 and TRBJ1-1): EPEVTQTPSHQVTQMGQEVILRCVPISNHLYFYWYRQILGQKVEFLVSFYNNEISEKSEIFDDQFSVERPDGSNFTLKIRSTKLEDSAMYFCASSEEGARTTEAFFGQGTRLTVV.

This clonotype was counted at least ten times. V and J are TRBV7-2 and TRBJ1-5; the D is unclear. This CDR3 has 14 amino acids. Trimming took 5 bases from V and 0 from J, leaving 8 bases between them. Germline lookup yields CDR1 SGHTA and CDR2 FQGNSA. The CDR3 bases are TGTGCCAGCAGCCAGGAGTATAGCAATCAGCCCCAGCATTTT. It translates to CASSQEYSNQPQHF.

The chain combines TRBV10-3 with TRBJ2-7, with D unresolved. Germline assignment: CDR1 ENHRY and CDR2 SYGVKD. Trimming stripped 2 bases from V and 7 bases from J, with 9 bases between. CDR3 length: 12 residues. The CDR3 spells CAISEAPSEQYF. The CDR3, as DNA: TGTGCCATCAGTGAGGCCCCGTCGGAGCAGTACTTC.

The genes are TRBV4-3 and TRBJ2-3, with a possible D match to TRBD1 (6 bases). Germline loops: CDR1 LGHNA, CDR2 YSLEER. V lost 0 bases and J 0 bases, leaving 16 bases between the germline ends. CDR3 length: 18 amino acids. The CDR3 bases are TGCGCCAGCAGCCAAGATGCTCTTATGGGGGCTAGCACAGATACGCAGTATTTT. It specifies CASSQDALMGASTDTQYF.

The chain joins TRBV28 to TRBJ1-2, with D possibly TRBD1 on 5 matching bases. Germline V gives CDR1 MDHEN, CDR2 SYDVKM. The CDR3 contains 12 residues. Trimming left V 5 bases short and J 7 bases short, with 11 bases between. In DNA form, the CDR3 reads TGTGCCAGCAGTGCGGGACTGCTTGGCTACACCTTC. It yields the protein CASSAGLLGYTF.

This clonotype came up a few times. The chain combines TRBV28 with TRBJ2-1; 8 bases line up with TRBD2. CDR3 length equals 15 residues. V was pared by 1 base and J by 3 bases, with 2 bases of the junction left unmatched. Germline CDR1 and CDR2: MDHEN and SYDVKM. For the CDR3, the DNA is TGTGCCAGCAGTTTATATCGGGAGGGCTACAATGAGCAGTTCTTC. It is translated as CASSLYREGYNEQFF.

This clonotype was counted between two and nine times. The genes are TRBV10-3 and TRBJ2-3, with D possibly being TRBD1 (6 bases). V gave up 2 bases and J gave up 2 bases, with 14 bases separating them. CDR1 ENHRY and CDR2 SYGVKD come from the germline V gene. There are 16 residues in the CDR3. The CDR3 loop reads CAISEGTTGDTDTQYF. The CDR3 region has the DNA TGTGCCATCAGTGAGGGGACGACAGGAGACACAGATACGCAGTATTTT.

Only a few counts were recorded for this clonotype. For the CDR3, the DNA is TGTGCCATCTCTAGGGGTAGTTCAGATACGCAGTATTTT. Translation gives CAISRGSSDTQYF. The rearrangement links TRBV19 to TRBJ2-3, with D perhaps matching TRBD1 (5 bases). Trimming shortened V by 10 bases and J by 4 bases, and 15 bases separated the two germline ends. Germline assignment: CDR1 LNHDA and CDR2 SQIVND (reference sequence). CDR3 length equals 13 residues. Full variable domain (remainder filled in from reference TRBV19 and TRBJ2-3): DGGITQSPKYLFRKEGQNVTLSCEQNLNHDAMYWYRQDPGQGLRLIYYSQIVNDFQKGDIAEGYSVSREKKESFPLTVTSAQKNPTAFYLCAISRGSSDTQYFGPGTRLTVL.

The table lists this clonotype with a few counts. The chain carries TRBV5-1 and TRBJ2-7; 8 nucleotides agree with TRBD2. The CDR3 covers 15 residues. The germline V gene has CDR1 SGHRS and CDR2 YFSETQ. After removal of 2 bases from V and 7 bases from J, the junction contained 11 bases not matched to a gene. The CDR3 region has the DNA TGCGCCAGCAGCTTACTAGCGGAGAGAACCGTGGAGCAGTACTTC. It codes for CASSLLAERTVEQYF. The full variable domain, completed using reference TRBV5-1 and TRBJ2-7, is KAGVTQTPRYLIKTRGQQVTLSCSPISGHRSVSWYQQTPGQGLQFLFEYFSETQRNKGNFPGRFSGRQFSNSRSEMNVSTLELGDSALYLCASSLLAERTVEQYFGPGTRLTVT.

This clonotype was detected many times. This rearrangement joins TRBV12-3 or TRBV12-4 to TRBJ2-3, with 7 bases fitting TRBD2. The CDR3 covers 15 residues. The V and J ends lost 0 bases and 4 bases, in that order; junction bases with no gene match: 4. The chain's CDR3 is CASSLARLAADTQYF. In DNA form, the CDR3 reads TGTGCCAGCAGTTTAGCTCGACTAGCTGCAGATACGCAGTATTTT.